Each of the 2 T cell receptor beta chains below was sequenced from the same sample in a study of T-cell reconstitution after alpha-beta-depleted transplantation in children. Unique molecular identifiers were used in preparing the TCRbeta library. TCRdb passed the PCR reads through MiXCR, listing each CDR3 protein once. Among a few hundred thousand distinct CDR3 sequences, about 9.4% were seen once, and the ten largest hold about 2.3%. This material consisted of PBMCs from the stem cell graft donor, taken from the stem cell graft. These receptor sequences come from a human donor who donated a stem cell graft to a child with acute lymphoblastic leukemia.

V usage is TRBV5-1 and J usage is TRBJ1-2; D gene ambiguous. V was cut by 0 bases and J by 7 bases, with 10 bases left in between. The CDR3 consists of 13 residues. Germline loops: CDR1 SGHRS, CDR2 YFSETQ. CDR3 DNA sequence: TGCGCCAGCAGCTTGGACGGGTCCGGTGGCTACACCTTC. Its protein is CASSLDGSGGYTF.

The chain uses TRBV12-3 or TRBV12-4 and TRBJ1-3, with TRBD1 matching 7 bases. V was clipped by 6 bases and J by 1 base; unmatched bases: 6. The CDR3 contains 15 residues. The CDR3 nucleotides read TGTGCCAGCAGCCAGGGGGGATTATCTGGAAACACCATATATTTT. It codes for CASSQGGLSGNTIYF.